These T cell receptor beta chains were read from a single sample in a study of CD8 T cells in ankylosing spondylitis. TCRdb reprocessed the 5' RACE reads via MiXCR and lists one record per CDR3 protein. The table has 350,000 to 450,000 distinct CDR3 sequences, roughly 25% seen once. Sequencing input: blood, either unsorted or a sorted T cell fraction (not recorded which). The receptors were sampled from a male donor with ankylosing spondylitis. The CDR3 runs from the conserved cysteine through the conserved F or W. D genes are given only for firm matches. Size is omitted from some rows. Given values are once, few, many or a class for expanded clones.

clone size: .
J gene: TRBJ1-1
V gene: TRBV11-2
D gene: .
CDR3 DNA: TGTGCCAGCAGCTTAGGCGCAGGGATGAACACTGAAGCTTTCTTT
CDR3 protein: CASSLGAGMNTEAFF

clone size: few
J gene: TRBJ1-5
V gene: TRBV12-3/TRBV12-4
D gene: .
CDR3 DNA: TGTGCCAGCAGCCAACGGGCCACAAATCAGCCCCAGCATTTT
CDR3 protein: CASSQRATNQPQHF

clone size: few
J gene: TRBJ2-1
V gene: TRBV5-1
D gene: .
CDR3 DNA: TGCGCCAGCAGCTTGGCTCCGGGAGCAGAGAATGAGCAGTTCTTC
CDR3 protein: CASSLAPGAENEQFF

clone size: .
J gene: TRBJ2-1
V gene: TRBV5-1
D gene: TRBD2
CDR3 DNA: TGCGCCAGCAGCCCCTGGATGGGCGGGAGCACCTACAATGAGCAGTTCTTC
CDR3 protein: CASSPWMGGSTYNEQFF

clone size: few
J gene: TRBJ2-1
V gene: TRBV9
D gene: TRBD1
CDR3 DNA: TGTGCCAGCACCTCCGGAGGGACAGGGGTCTACAATGAGCAGTTCTTC
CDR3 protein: CASTSGGTGVYNEQFF

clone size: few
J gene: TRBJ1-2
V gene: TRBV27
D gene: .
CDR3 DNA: TGTGCCAGCAGTAGACACGGGGATGGCTACACCTTC
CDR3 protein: CASSRHGDGYTF

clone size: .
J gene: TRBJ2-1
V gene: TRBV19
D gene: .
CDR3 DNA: TGTGCCAGTAGTATTGGACGGGAGAGGCAGTTCTTC
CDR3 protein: CASSIGRERQFF

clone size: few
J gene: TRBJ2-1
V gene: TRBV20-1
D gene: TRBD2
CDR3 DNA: TGCAGTGCTAGAGGCCTAGCGGGAAGGTTGAATGAGCAGTTCTTC
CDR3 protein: CSARGLAGRLNEQFF

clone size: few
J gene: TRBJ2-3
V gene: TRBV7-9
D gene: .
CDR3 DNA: TGTGCCAGCAGCCCAGCTCGGGGGCTGTATACGCAGTATTTT
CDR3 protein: CASSPARGLYTQYF

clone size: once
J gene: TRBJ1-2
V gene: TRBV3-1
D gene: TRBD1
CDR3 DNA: TGTGCCAGCAGCGAAATCCAGGGGGTATATGGCTACACCTTC
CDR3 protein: CASSEIQGVYGYTF

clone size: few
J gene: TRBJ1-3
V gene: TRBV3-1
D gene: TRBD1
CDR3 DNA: TGTGCCAGCAGCCCCCGACAGGGCCCTGGAAACACCATATATTTT
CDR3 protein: CASSPRQGPGNTIYF

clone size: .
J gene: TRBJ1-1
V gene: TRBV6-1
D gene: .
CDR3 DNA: TGTGCCAGCAGTGATGGACAGACTGAAGCTTTCTTT
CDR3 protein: CASSDGQTEAFF

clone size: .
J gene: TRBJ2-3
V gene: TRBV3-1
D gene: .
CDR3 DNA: TGTGCCAGCAGCCAGGGGTGGGTAAGCACAGATACGCAGTATTTT
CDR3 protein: CASSQGWVSTDTQYF

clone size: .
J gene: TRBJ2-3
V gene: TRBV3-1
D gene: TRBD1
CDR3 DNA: TGTGCCAGCAGCCAAGCGGGACAGACCAGTACGCAGTATTTT
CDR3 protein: CASSQAGQTSTQYF

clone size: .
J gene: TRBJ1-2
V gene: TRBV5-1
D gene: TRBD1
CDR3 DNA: TGCGCCAGCAGCCAAGGACAGGGGGCGGATGGCTACACCTTC
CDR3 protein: CASSQGQGADGYTF

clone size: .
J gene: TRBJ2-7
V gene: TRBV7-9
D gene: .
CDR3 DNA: TGTGCCAGCAGCCTCGACAGGGAGGGCGAGCAGTACTTC
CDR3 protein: CASSLDREGEQYF

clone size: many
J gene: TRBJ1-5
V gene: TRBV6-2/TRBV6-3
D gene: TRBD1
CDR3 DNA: TGTGCCAGCAGCGACAGGGTGGATGGTGGCAATCAGCCCCAGCATTTT
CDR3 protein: CASSDRVDGGNQPQHF

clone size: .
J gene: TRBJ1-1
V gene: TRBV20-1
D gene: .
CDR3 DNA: TGCAGTGCTAGAGCGGCAGGGGACACTGAAGCTTTCTTT
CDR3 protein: CSARAAGDTEAFF

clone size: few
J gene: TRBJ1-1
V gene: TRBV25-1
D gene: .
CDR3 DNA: TGTGCCAGCAGTGGGAGAACAGGTTGGTCTGAAGCTTTCTTT
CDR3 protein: CASSGRTGWSEAFF

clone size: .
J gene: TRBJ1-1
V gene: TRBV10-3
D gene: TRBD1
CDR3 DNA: TGTGCCATCGGAGGGGGCGAAACCCGCGTCAACACTGAAGCTTTCTTT
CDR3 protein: CAIGGGETRVNTEAFF

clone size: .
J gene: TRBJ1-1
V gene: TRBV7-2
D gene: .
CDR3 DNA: TGTGCCAGCAGCTTACGGACCGCGATGAACACTGAAGCTTTCTTT
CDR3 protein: CASSLRTAMNTEAFF

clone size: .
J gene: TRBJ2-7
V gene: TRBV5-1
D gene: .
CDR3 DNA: TGCGCCAGCAGCTTGTTGACAGACTCCTACGAGCAGTACTTC
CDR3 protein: CASSLLTDSYEQYF

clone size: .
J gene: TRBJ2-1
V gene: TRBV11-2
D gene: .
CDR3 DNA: TGTGCCAGCAGTATCACCTCTGTCTCCTACAATGAGCAGTTCTTC
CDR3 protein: CASSITSVSYNEQFF

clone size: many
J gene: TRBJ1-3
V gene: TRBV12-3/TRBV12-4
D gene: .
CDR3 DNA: TGTGCCAGCAGGCCGCCCCCCGCGTCCAACACCATATATTTT
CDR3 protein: CASRPPPASNTIYF

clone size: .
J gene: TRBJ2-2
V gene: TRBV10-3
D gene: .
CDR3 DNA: TGTGCCATCAGTGAAAGGGGCGTTAACACCGGGGAGCTGTTTTTT
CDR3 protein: CAISERGVNTGELFF

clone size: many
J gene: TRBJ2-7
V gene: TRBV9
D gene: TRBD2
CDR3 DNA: TGTGCCAGCAGCGTCTCGGGGGGCTACGAGCAGTACTTC
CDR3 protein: CASSVSGGYEQYF

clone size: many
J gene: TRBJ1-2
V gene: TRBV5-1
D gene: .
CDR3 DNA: TGCGCCAGCAGCTTGGACGGACACGGGAACACCTTC
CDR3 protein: CASSLDGHGNTF